This T cell receptor beta chain came from a study of CD8+ T cells in alopecia areata. Notes on the study in general: Scalp data also include sequences from resident alphabeta T cells of normal skin.

Concerning this clone: Its antigen is not identified.

It was cDNA, reverse transcribed from extracted RNA, that served as the sequencing template. The method was immunoSEQ multiplex PCR; TCRdb's version includes in-frame clones alone and lacks a portion of them. The sample records more than 200,000 clones, 67% being singletons. Researchers gathered lesional scalp punch biopsies and peripheral blood from patients with alopecia areata. The ends lost 8 bases at V and 4 bases at J; junction bases unmatched: 14. Looked up from germline, CDR1 is SQVTM and CDR2 is ANQGSEA. The CDR3 has 15 residues. The genes are TRBV29-1 and TRBJ2-3; 8 bases fit TRBD2. Sequences were derived from CD4+ T cells sorted from blood, sampled at week 0. This clonotype originated in a human donor with alopecia areata. The CDR3 DNA reads TGCAGCTATCGGACTAGCTCCATCCCCTCAGATACGCAGTATTTT. Translated: CSYRTSSIPSDTQYF.